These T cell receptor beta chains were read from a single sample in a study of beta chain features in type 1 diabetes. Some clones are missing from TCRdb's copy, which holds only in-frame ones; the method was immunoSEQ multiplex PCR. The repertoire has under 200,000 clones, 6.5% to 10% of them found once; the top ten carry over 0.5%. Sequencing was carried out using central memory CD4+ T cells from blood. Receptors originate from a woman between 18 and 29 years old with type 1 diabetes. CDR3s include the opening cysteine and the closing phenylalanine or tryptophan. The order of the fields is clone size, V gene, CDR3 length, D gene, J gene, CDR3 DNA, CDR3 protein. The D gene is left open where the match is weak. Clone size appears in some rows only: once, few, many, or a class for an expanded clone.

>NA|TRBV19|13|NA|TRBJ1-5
TGTGCCAGTAGTATAGCGCCGAGGGGGTCCTCGCATTTT
CASSIAPRGSSHF
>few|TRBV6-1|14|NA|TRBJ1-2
TGTGCCAGCAGTGATCCCGGGACTTCGAATGGCTACACCTTC
CASSDPGTSNGYTF
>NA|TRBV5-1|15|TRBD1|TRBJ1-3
TGCGCCAGCAGCAAAAGGACAGGGGCTGGAAACACCATATATTTT
CASSKRTGAGNTIYF
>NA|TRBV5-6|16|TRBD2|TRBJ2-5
TGTGCCAGCAGCCACGCCACTAGCGGGGACGGAGAGACCCAGTACTTC
CASSHATSGDGETQYF
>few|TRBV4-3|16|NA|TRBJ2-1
TGCGCCAGCAGCCAAGCCCGGGTCCTCTCCTACAATGAGCAGTTCTTC
CASSQARVLSYNEQFF
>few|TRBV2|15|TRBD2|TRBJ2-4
TGTGCCAGCAGTGATGCCGGACTAGCGGGTGCAAAGGGGTACTTC
CASSDAGLAGAKGYF
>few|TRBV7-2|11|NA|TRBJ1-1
TGTGCCAGCAGCTTATCAACTGAAGCTTTCTTT
CASSLSTEAFF
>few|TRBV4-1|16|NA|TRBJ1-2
TGCGCCAGCAGCCAAGATTTGGGGCGAACTAACTATGGCTACACCTTC
CASSQDLGRTNYGYTF
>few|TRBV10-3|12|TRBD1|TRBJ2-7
TGTGCCGCGCGACAGGGCACCTACGAGCAGTACTTC
CAARQGTYEQYF
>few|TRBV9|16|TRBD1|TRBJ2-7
TGTGCCAGCAGCCCGCTTCCGGGACAGGGTTCGTACGAGCAGTACTTC
CASSPLPGQGSYEQYF
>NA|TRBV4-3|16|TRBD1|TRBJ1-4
TGCGCCAGCAGCCAAGGTATGGGACAGGATAAAGAAAAACTGTTTTTT
CASSQGMGQDKEKLFF
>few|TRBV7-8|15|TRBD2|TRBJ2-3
TGTGCCAGCAGCTCCAATAGCGGGGTCACAGATACGCAGTATTTT
CASSSNSGVTDTQYF
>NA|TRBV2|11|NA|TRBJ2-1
TGTGCCAGCAGGGGGGGATTAGAGCAGTTCTTC
CASRGGLEQFF
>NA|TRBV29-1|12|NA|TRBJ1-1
TGCAGCGTTGAGGCCAGGAACACTGAAGCTTTCTTT
CSVEARNTEAFF
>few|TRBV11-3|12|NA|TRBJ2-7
TGTGCCAGCAGTCGATCAGTTTACGAGCAGTACTTC
CASSRSVYEQYF
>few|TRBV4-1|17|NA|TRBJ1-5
TGCGCCAGCAGCCAAGAGCCTCCCGCAGGGCGATACCAGCCCCAGCATTTT
CASSQEPPAGRYQPQHF
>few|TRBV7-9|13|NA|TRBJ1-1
TGTGCCAGCAGACAGACACCGAACACTGAAGCTTTCTTT
CASRQTPNTEAFF